This T cell receptor (beta chain) emerged from a study of T cells in Graves' hyperthyroidism and ophthalmopathy. For the study at large: Prior to any treatment, at the point of initial diagnosis, peripheral blood was collected.

This clonotype showed up many times. What it recognizes is unknown. V lost 2 bases and J 6 bases, leaving 3 bases between the germline ends. This CDR3 contains 11 residues. Study-level findings and limits: Blood shared most expanded thyroid clonotypes above 0.001.

Authors of the study amplified TCR beta CDR3 regions from RNA transcripts. The HTBI primer set drove a first-round RT-PCR of the TCR CDR3. MiXCR, applied by TCRdb to the multiplex PCR reads, yields one record per CDR3 protein. There are 600,000 to 650,000 distinct CDR3 sequences in the sample; around 15% occur only once, and approximately 3.8% lies in the top ten. This sequence originates from a young woman with Graves' hyperthyroidism. The sequencing input was blood. The J gene is TRBJ2-3, the V gene TRBV12-3 or TRBV12-4; the D is unclear. Here the CDR3 reads CASSLKDTQYF. CDR3 DNA sequence: TGTGCCAGCAGTTTAAAGGATACGCAGTATTTT.